This entry lists 5 T cell receptor beta chains sequenced from one sample in a study of T cell clonality in common variable immunodeficiency. Method: immunoSEQ multiplex PCR; TCRdb's copy keeps in-frame clones and lacks some. The data show about 66,000 clones, with none appearing a single time. The sequenced sample consisted of peripheral blood mononuclear cells. The receptors here all came from a person aged 18-70 years in good health.

In its sample, this clone was seen many times. The CDR3 bases that were read are TGTGCCAGTAGTATCGGGATACTAGCAGATACG. Its translation: CASSIGILADT. From start to end, the CDR3 is CASSIGILADTQYF. V and J are TRBV19 and TRBJ2-3; D may be TRBD2 (5 bases). The read terminates 3 residues ahead of where the CDR3 ends, so the germline J gene completes it. The V end was cut by 3 bases, the J end by 4 bases, with 11 bases between. The germline V gene has CDR1 LNHDA and CDR2 SQIVND (reference sequence). The CDR3 has 14 residues.

The table lists this clone with many counts. Coverage ceases 3 residues before the CDR3 finishes, and the germline J gene fills in the end. The chain uses TRBV12-3 or TRBV12-4 and TRBJ2-3; D is ambiguous. The CDR3 covers 14 residues. Trimming shortened V by 1 base and J by 2 bases, and 7 bases separated the two germline ends. CDR3 loop: CASSLGALTDTQYF. The CDR3 DNA, read in part, is TGTGCCAGCAGTTTAGGGGCCCTCACAGATACG.

This clone came up many times. The missing CDR3 end, 3 residues past where the read stops, is filled in from the germline J gene. The chain couples TRBV5-1 to TRBJ2-2; 12 positions match TRBD2. The CDR3 is 16 amino acids. V was pared by 5 bases and J by 7 bases, with 9 bases of the junction left unmatched. CDR1 and CDR2 (germline): SGHRS, YFSETQ. The DNA read from the CDR3 is TGCGCCAGCAGGCGGACTAGCGGGGTTCTGGGCGGGGAG. This gives the protein CASRRTSGVLGGE. In full, the CDR3 is CASRRTSGVLGGELFF.

This clone was recorded many times. The CDR3 is cut off 3 residues early in the read; its end comes from the germline J gene. This chain uses TRBV18 with TRBJ1-2; tentative D call: TRBD1 (6 bases). V lost 3 bases, J lost 0 bases, and 11 bases lay in between. CDR3 length: 15 amino acids. CDR1 is KGHSH and CDR2 is LQKENI in the germline V gene. The sequenced part of the CDR3 DNA is TGTGCCAGCTCACCGGGGAAGGGGGCTAACTATGGC. This codes for CASSPGKGANYG. The entire CDR3 is CASSPGKGANYGYTF.

This clone has at least ten counts. The CDR3 goes on 3 residues after the read ends, and that part is filled in from the germline J gene. The chain links TRBV28 to TRBJ2-1; TRBD2 agrees at 11 bases. The germline V gene has CDR1 MDHEN and CDR2 SYDVKM. This CDR3 contains 14 residues. J was trimmed by 6 bases and V by 6 bases; bases with no gene match: 4. The DNA read from the CDR3 is TGTGCCAGCAGCTTTAGCGGGAGGGTCAATGAG. Amino acid sequence: CASSFSGRVNE. The full CDR3 protein reads CASSFSGRVNEQFF.